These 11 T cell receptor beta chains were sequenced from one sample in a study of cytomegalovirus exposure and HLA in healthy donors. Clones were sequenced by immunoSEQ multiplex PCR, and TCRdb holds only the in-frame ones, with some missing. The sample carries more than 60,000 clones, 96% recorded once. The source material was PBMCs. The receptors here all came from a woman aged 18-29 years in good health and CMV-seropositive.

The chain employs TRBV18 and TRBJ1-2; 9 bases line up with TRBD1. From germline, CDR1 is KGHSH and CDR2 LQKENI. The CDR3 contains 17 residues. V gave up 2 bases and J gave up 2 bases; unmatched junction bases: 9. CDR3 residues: CASSPDPGQGVNYGYTF. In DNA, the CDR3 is TGTGCCAGCTCACCAGACCCGGGACAGGGAGTAAACTATGGCTACACCTTC.

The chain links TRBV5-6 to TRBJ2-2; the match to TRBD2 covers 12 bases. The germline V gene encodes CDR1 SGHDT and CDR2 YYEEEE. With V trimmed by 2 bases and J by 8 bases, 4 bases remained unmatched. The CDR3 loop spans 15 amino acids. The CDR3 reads CASSFMTSGRGELFF. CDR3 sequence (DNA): TGTGCCAGCAGCTTTATGACTAGCGGGAGAGGGGAGCTGTTTTTT.

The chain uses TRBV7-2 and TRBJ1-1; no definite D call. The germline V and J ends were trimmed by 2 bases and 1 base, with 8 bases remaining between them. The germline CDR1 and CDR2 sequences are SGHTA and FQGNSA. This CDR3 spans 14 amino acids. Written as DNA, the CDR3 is TGTGCCAGCAGCTTAAGCCTCTCGAACACTGAAGCTTTCTTT. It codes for CASSLSLSNTEAFF.

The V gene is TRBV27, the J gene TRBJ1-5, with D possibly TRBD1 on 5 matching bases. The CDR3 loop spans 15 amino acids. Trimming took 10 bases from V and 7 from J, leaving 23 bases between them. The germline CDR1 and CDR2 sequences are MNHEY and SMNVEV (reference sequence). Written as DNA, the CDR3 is TGTGCCACCGCCCAGAGGGAGGGGCTCAACCAGCCCCAGCATTTT. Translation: CATAQREGLNQPQHF.

The CDR3 DNA reads as TGTGCCAGTGGGACAGACCTTAACTATGGCTACACCTTC. Protein product: CASGTDLNYGYTF. The gene calls are TRBV9 and TRBJ1-2; TRBD1 aligns across 7 bases. V gave up 8 bases and J gave up 1 base; unmatched junction bases: 5. Germline V gives CDR1 SGDLS, CDR2 YYNGEE. The CDR3 length is 13 residues. Variable domain in full (rest from reference TRBV9 and TRBJ1-2): DSGVTQTPKHLITATGQRVTLRCSPRSGDLSVYWYQQSLDQGLQFLIQYYNGEERAKGNILERFSAQQFPDLHSELNLSSLELGDSALYFCASGTDLNYGYTFGSGTRLTVV.

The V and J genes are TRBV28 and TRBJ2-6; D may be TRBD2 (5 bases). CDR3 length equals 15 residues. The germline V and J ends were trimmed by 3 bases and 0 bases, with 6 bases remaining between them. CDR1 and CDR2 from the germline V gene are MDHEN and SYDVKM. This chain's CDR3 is CASSLGSSGANVLTF. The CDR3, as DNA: TGTGCCAGCAGTTTGGGGAGCTCTGGGGCCAACGTCCTGACTTTC.

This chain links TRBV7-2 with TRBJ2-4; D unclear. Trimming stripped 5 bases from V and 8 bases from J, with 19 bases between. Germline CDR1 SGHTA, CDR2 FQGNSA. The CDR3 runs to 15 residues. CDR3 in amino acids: CASSPDRGNRDIQYF. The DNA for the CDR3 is TGTGCCAGCAGCCCCGACCGAGGAAATCGGGACATTCAGTACTTC.

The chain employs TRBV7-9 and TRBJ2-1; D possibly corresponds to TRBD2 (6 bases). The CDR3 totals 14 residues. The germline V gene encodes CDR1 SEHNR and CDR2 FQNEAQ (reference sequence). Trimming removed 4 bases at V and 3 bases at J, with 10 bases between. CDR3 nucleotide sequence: TGTGCCAGCAGCTACCGGGAGAGCTACAATGAGCAGTTCTTC. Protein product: CASSYRESYNEQFF. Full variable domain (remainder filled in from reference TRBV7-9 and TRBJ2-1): DTGVSQNPRHKITKRGQNVTFRCDPISEHNRLYWYRQTLGQGPEFLTYFQNEAQLEKSRLLSDRFSAERPKGSFSTLEIQRTEQGDSAMYLCASSYRESYNEQFFGPGTRLTVL.

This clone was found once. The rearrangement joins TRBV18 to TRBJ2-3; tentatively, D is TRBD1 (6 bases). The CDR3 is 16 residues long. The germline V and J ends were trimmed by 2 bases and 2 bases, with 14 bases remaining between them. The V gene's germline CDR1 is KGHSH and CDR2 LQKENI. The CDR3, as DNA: TGTGCCAGCTCACCAACAGGACAGCTGATCACAGATACGCAGTATTTT. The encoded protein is CASSPTGQLITDTQYF.

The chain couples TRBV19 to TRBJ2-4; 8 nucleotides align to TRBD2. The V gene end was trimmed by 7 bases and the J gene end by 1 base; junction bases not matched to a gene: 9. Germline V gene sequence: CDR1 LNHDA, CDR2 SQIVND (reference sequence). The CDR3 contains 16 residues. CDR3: CASKNGGGRAKNIQYF. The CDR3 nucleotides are TGTGCCAGTAAAAACGGGGGGGGCCGCGCCAAAAACATTCAGTACTTC.

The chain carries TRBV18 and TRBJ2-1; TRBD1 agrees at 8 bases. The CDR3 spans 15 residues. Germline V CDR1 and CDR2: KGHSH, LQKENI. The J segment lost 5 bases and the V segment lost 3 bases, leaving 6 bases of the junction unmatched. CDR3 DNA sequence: TGTGCCAGCTCACCTAGGGGACAGGTTAACAATGAGCAGTTCTTC. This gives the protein CASSPRGQVNNEQFF.